This T cell receptor beta chain was sequenced during a study of molecular identifiers for immune sequencing clone quantification. Study-level information: With replicates, the RNA of about 21,000 or 97,000 naive CD8 cells was split five ways and four were sequenced.

Many counts were recorded for this clonotype. Previously described methods and listed TCR primers were employed for the bulk TCR libraries. TCRdb processed the PCR reads anew with MiXCR; each CDR3 protein has one entry. This sample carries about 640,000 distinct CDR3 sequences, 20% of them seen once, and the ten largest clones take 0.85% to 0.9%. The authors gated naive CD8 T cells as CD8+CD4-CCR7+CD45RA+ for sorting. Input material: naive CD8+ T cells from blood, with Jurkat cell RNA spiked in. Subset indicated: FACS-sorted CD8+CD4-CCR7+CD45RA+ naive T cells. The TCR sequence derives from a human donor in good health. Some libraries in this study had Jurkat cell RNA spiked in.

The CDR3 DNA reads TGCGCCAGCAGCCCTTCCCGGGCCCGGGACTACAATGAGCAGTTCTTC. Its translation is CASSPSRARDYNEQFF. The chain carries TRBV4-1 and TRBJ2-1, with D perhaps TRBD2 (5 bases). The CDR3 spans 16 residues. The germline V and J ends were trimmed by 4 bases and 3 bases, with 16 bases remaining between them. CDR1 MGHRA and CDR2 YSYEKL come from the germline V gene.